These T cell receptor beta chains were read from a single sample in a study of blood T cell repertoires in COVID-19. Measured with immunoSEQ multiplex PCR; TCRdb has only the in-frame clones, and not every one. The repertoire consists of 230,000 or so clones, with around 89% occurring once and the leading ten covering approximately 2.3%. The material sequenced was PBMCs or T cells enriched from blood (not recorded which). Receptors were obtained from a woman in her thirties or forties with acute COVID-19. The CDR3 runs from the conserved cysteine through the conserved F or W. A D gene is named only where the DNA matches it firmly.

TRBJ2-1,16,.,TRBV24-1,CATSEVGRGDYNEQFF,TGTGCCACCAGTGAAGTGGGCAGGGGGGACTACAATGAGCAGTTCTTC
TRBJ2-1,15,TRBD2,TRBV5-1,CASRDGTSGGNEQFF,TGCGCCAGCAGAGACGGGACTAGCGGAGGCAATGAGCAGTTCTTC
TRBJ2-5,11,.,TRBV11-2,CASSLEETQYF,TGTGCCAGCAGCCTGGAGGAGACCCAGTACTTC
TRBJ1-1,13,TRBD1,TRBV10-2,CASSITGVAEAFF,TGCGCCAGCAGTATCACAGGGGTGGCTGAAGCTTTCTTT
TRBJ2-2,19,TRBD2,TRBV27,CASSPLSTLAGGLPGELFF,TGTGCCAGCAGTCCCCTATCCACACTAGCGGGGGGGCTCCCCGGGGAGCTGTTTTTT
TRBJ2-1,16,.,TRBV5-1,CASSLVAFSSYNEQFF,TGCGCCAGCAGCTTGGTGGCCTTCAGCTCCTACAATGAGCAGTTCTTC
TRBJ2-7,14,TRBD1,TRBV2,CASRAQGASYEQYF,TGTGCCAGCCGGGCACAGGGGGCATCCTACGAGCAGTACTTC
TRBJ2-3,14,TRBD1,TRBV24-1,CATAGTGTLDTQYF,TGTGCCACCGCTGGGACAGGGACGTTAGATACGCAGTATTTT
TRBJ2-2,15,TRBD1,TRBV10-3,CAISPNRGGYGELFF,TGTGCCATCAGCCCGAACAGGGGTGGTTACGGGGAGCTGTTTTTT
TRBJ2-1,15,TRBD2,TRBV3-1/TRBV3-2,CASSQNGRLYNEQFF,TGTGCCAGCAGCCAGAACGGGAGGTTATACAATGAGCAGTTCTTC
TRBJ2-2,13,.,TRBV24-1,CATSALGTGELFF,TGTGCCACCAGTGCCCTCGGCACCGGGGAGCTGTTTTTT
TRBJ2-2,16,TRBD1,TRBV5-5,CASSLTGAPNTGELFF,TGTGCCAGCAGCTTAACAGGGGCGCCAAACACCGGGGAGCTGTTTTTT
TRBJ2-1,8,.,TRBV13,CASPGQFF,TGTGCCAGCCCCGGGCAGTTCTTC
TRBJ2-7,13,.,TRBV6-2/TRBV6-3,CASSYFGVYEQYF,TGTGCCAGCAGTTACTTCGGGGTCTACGAGCAGTACTTC
TRBJ1-5,12,.,TRBV11-2,CASSLPGGAQHF,TGTGCCAGCAGCCTACCTGGGGGGGCCCAGCATTTT
TRBJ2-3,14,.,TRBV4-3,CASSRTWSADTQYF,TGCGCCAGCAGCCGAACGTGGAGCGCAGATACGCAGTATTTT
TRBJ2-3,16,TRBD2,TRBV7-2,CASSLVGGRAGGTQYF,TGTGCCAGCAGCTTAGTGGGCGGGAGGGCCGGAGGTACGCAGTATTTT
TRBJ1-5,15,.,TRBV19,CASSIEGRGDQPQHF,TGTGCCAGTAGTATAGAAGGTCGGGGAGATCAGCCCCAGCATTTT
TRBJ2-5,15,.,TRBV10-1,CASSESGGSGETQYF,TGCGCCAGCAGTGAGTCAGGCGGGTCTGGGGAGACCCAGTACTTC
TRBJ1-2,14,TRBD1,TRBV5-1,CASSLGTGDYGYTF,TGCGCCAGCAGCTTGGGGACAGGGGACTATGGCTACACCTTC
TRBJ2-3,14,.,TRBV14,CASSQDRVPDTQYF,TGTGCCAGCAGCCAGGACAGAGTACCAGATACGCAGTATTTT